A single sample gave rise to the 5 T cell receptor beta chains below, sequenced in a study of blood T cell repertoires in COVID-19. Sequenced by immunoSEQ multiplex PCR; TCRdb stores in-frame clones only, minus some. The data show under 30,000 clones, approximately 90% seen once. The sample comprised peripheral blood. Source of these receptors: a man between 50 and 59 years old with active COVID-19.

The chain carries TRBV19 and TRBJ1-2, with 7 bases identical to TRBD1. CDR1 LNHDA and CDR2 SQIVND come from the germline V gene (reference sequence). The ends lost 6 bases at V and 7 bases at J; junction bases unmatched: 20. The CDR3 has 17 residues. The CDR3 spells CASSGGQGEGRMRGYTF. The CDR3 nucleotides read TGTGCCAGTAGCGGGGGCCAGGGGGAAGGGAGGATGCGTGGCTACACCTTC.

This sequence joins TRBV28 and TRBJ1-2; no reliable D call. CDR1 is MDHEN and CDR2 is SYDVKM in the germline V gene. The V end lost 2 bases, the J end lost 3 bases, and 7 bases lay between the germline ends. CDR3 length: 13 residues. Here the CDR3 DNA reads TGTGCCAGCAGTTTACCAACAGACTATGGCTACACCTTC. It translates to CASSLPTDYGYTF.

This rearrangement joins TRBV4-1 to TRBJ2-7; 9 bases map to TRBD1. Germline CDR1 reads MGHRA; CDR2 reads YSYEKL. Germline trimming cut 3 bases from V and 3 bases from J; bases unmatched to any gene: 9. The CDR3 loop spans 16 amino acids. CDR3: CASSHDRDRAYYEQYF. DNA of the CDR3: TGCGCCAGCAGCCATGACCGGGACAGGGCGTACTACGAGCAGTACTTC.

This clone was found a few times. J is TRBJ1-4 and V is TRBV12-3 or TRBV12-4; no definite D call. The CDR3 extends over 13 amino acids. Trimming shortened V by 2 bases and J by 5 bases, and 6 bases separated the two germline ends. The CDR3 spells CASSLLENEKLFF. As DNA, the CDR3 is TGTGCCAGCAGTTTATTGGAGAATGAAAAACTGTTTTTT.

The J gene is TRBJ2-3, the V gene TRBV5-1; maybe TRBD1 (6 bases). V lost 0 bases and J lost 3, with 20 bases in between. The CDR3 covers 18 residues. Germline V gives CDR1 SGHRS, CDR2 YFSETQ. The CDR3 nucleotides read TGCGCCAGCAGCTTGGAATATGGGGAACTAGGGGGAACAGATACGCAGTATTTT. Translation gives CASSLEYGELGGTDTQYF.